This TCR beta chain was sequenced during a study of CD8 T cells in ankylosing spondylitis. General study points: A TCR beta motif made of 7 to 9 highly homologous variants seemed typical of ankylosing spondylitis blood.

Using quantitative 5'-RACE with molecular barcodes, the authors made TCR beta libraries. One entry per CDR3 protein results from TCRdb running MiXCR on the 5' RACE reads. The table records approximately 540,000 distinct CDR3 sequences, approximately 11% of them present only once. The sample holds a few counts of this clonotype. Its antigen is undetermined. V lost 7 bases, J lost 3 bases, and 5 bases stayed unmatched. The CDR3 totals 12 residues. CDR1 DFQATT and CDR2 SNEGSKA come from the germline V gene (reference sequence). The specimen sequenced was blood, either unsorted or a sorted T cell fraction (not recorded which). The chain employs TRBV20-1 and TRBJ1-2, with 7 bases fitting TRBD1. The receptor was isolated from a male donor with ankylosing spondylitis. DNA for the CDR3: TGCAGTGTCCTTCAGGGGGACTATGGCTACACCTTC. This encodes CSVLQGDYGYTF.